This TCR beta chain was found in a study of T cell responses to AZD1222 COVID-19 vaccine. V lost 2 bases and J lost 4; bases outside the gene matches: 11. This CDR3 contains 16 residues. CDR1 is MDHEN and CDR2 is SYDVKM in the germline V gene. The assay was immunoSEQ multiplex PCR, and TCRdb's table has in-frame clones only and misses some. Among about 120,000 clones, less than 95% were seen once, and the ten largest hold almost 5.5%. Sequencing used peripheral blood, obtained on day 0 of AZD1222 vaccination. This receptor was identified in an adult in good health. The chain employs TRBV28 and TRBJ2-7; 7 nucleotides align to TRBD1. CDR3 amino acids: CASSLDWDSLRYEQYF. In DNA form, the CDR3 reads TGTGCCAGCAGTTTAGATTGGGACAGTCTGAGGTACGAGCAGTACTTC.